These T cell receptor beta chains were read from a single sample in a study of prognosis after radiotherapy for stage I lung cancer. MiXCR, applied by TCRdb to the multiplex PCR reads, yields one record per CDR3 protein. The table includes over 50,000 distinct CDR3 sequences, around a third detected once. The material sequenced was PBMCs, taken before or after stereotactic body radiation therapy (not recorded which). The receptors originated from a donor aged 50 or older with non-small cell lung cancer. Both conserved end residues are trimmed from each CDR3. Clone size is shown for a subset of rows, as once, few, many or a class of expanded clone.

j_gene: TRBJ2-3; abundance: many; v_gene: TRBV9; CDR3aa: ASSGTSRDTQY
j_gene: TRBJ2-7; abundance: many; v_gene: TRBV28; CDR3aa: ASRGDRGRDYEQY
j_gene: TRBJ2-1; abundance: many; v_gene: TRBV19; CDR3aa: ASRTSGTTTYNEQF
j_gene: TRBJ1-1; abundance: few; v_gene: TRBV5-8; CDR3aa: ASSLAGTNTEAF
j_gene: TRBJ1-5; abundance: many; v_gene: TRBV7-2; CDR3aa: ASSFRLGQPQH
j_gene: TRBJ2-1; abundance: many; v_gene: TRBV20-1; CDR3aa: SASDSGLAGGPSSYNEQF
j_gene: TRBJ2-1; abundance: many; v_gene: TRBV30; CDR3aa: AWSRSSAINEQF
j_gene: TRBJ2-1; abundance: many; v_gene: TRBV24-1; CDR3aa: ATSEEGDYNEQF
j_gene: TRBJ2-2; abundance: once; v_gene: TRBV7-8; CDR3aa: ASSLVRVVRAETVELF
j_gene: TRBJ2-2; abundance: .; v_gene: TRBV12-3/TRBV12-4; CDR3aa: ASIPSTGSTGELF
j_gene: TRBJ2-7; abundance: .; v_gene: TRBV12-3/TRBV12-4; CDR3aa: ASSIPGHTYEQY
j_gene: TRBJ1-1; abundance: many; v_gene: TRBV30; CDR3aa: AWGTSLATEAF
j_gene: TRBJ1-1; abundance: .; v_gene: TRBV6-2/TRBV6-3; CDR3aa: ASRRRGQGGMNTEAF
j_gene: TRBJ2-1; abundance: .; v_gene: TRBV4-2; CDR3aa: ASSQERRDSYNEQF
j_gene: TRBJ2-1; abundance: medium-sized; v_gene: TRBV11-3; CDR3aa: ASSGKGDALWNEQF
j_gene: TRBJ2-7; abundance: .; v_gene: TRBV6-1; CDR3aa: ASSGTGYEQY
j_gene: TRBJ2-7; abundance: many; v_gene: TRBV19; CDR3aa: ASNDGLTYEQY
j_gene: TRBJ2-1; abundance: many; v_gene: TRBV6-2/TRBV6-3; CDR3aa: ASSYSGAPRQF
j_gene: TRBJ1-1; abundance: many; v_gene: TRBV4-1; CDR3aa: ASGTGGVLNTEAF
j_gene: TRBJ2-1; abundance: many; v_gene: TRBV27; CDR3aa: ASRSFSGRAGRNEQF
j_gene: TRBJ1-2; abundance: many; v_gene: TRBV6-1; CDR3aa: ASSEGWRSYT
j_gene: TRBJ2-7; abundance: .; v_gene: TRBV28; CDR3aa: ASIDRPTGQVRMY
j_gene: TRBJ1-1; abundance: many; v_gene: TRBV6-1; CDR3aa: ASSPPGVKVGEAF
j_gene: TRBJ2-1; abundance: many; v_gene: TRBV24-1; CDR3aa: ATSDLYEQF
j_gene: TRBJ2-7; abundance: .; v_gene: TRBV4-1; CDR3aa: ASSQAASGREQY
j_gene: TRBJ2-2; abundance: .; v_gene: TRBV7-2; CDR3aa: ASSLGRGWDGELF
j_gene: TRBJ2-4; abundance: .; v_gene: TRBV7-2; CDR3aa: ASSLGAGIQY
j_gene: TRBJ1-1; abundance: many; v_gene: TRBV11-1; CDR3aa: ASSLVPDRAYMNTEAF
j_gene: TRBJ2-3; abundance: many; v_gene: TRBV7-2; CDR3aa: ASSLPGLDKY
j_gene: TRBJ2-2; abundance: many; v_gene: TRBV27; CDR3aa: ASTTLSGLAGGGELF
j_gene: TRBJ2-1; abundance: many; v_gene: TRBV6-1; CDR3aa: ASSPGAGTNEQF
j_gene: TRBJ2-1; abundance: many; v_gene: TRBV7-8; CDR3aa: ASSFGGGGKNEQF
j_gene: TRBJ1-5; abundance: many; v_gene: TRBV28; CDR3aa: ASSLWRNQPQH
j_gene: TRBJ1-2; abundance: .; v_gene: TRBV15; CDR3aa: ATSIKGGYGYT
j_gene: TRBJ2-2; abundance: many; v_gene: TRBV24-1; CDR3aa: ATRDGPMNTGELF
j_gene: TRBJ1-5; abundance: many; v_gene: TRBV6-5; CDR3aa: ASSYPQNRGGTYSNQPQH
j_gene: TRBJ2-7; abundance: many; v_gene: TRBV6-5; CDR3aa: ASSYSPGNGYEQY
j_gene: TRBJ2-3; abundance: many; v_gene: TRBV10-3; CDR3aa: AIKDRDTDTQY
j_gene: TRBJ2-6; abundance: .; v_gene: TRBV5-1; CDR3aa: ASSLFEGSGANVLT
j_gene: TRBJ2-5; abundance: many; v_gene: TRBV12-3/TRBV12-4; CDR3aa: ASSLGQQIGDTQY